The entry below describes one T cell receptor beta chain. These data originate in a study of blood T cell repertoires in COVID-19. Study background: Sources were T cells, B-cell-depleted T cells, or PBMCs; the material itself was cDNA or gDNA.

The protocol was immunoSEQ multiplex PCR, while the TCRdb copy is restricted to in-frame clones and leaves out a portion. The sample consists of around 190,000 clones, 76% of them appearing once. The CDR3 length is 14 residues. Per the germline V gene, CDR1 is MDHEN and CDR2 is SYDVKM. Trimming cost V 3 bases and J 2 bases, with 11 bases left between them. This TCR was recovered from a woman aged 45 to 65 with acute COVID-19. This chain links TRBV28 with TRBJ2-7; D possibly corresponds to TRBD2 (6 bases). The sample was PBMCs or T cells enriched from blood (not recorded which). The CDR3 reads CASSLGLVAYEQYV. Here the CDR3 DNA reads TGTGCCAGCAGTTTGGGACTCGTAGCCTACGAGCAGTACGTC.